The 15 T cell receptor beta chains below come from one sample, sequenced in a study of blood T cell repertoires in COVID-19. Assay: immunoSEQ multiplex PCR; the TCRdb copy retains only in-frame clones and omits some. The sample includes a few hundred thousand clones, 90% to 95% of them seen just once. The specimen sequenced was PBMCs or T cells enriched from blood (not recorded which). These receptor sequences come from a woman aged 40 to 50 who had been exposed to COVID-19.

This clone was detected once. In DNA form, the CDR3 reads TGTGCCAGCAGCCCAGAACTAGCGGGGAACAATGAGCAGTTCTTC. Protein product: CASSPELAGNNEQFF. The chain has TRBV7-8 and TRBJ2-1; 10 bases line up with TRBD2. Unmatched junction bases numbered 6, after V lost 5 bases and J lost 5 bases. The CDR3 spans 15 residues. Germline values: CDR1 SGHVS, CDR2 FQNEAQ.

The chain couples TRBV7-9 to TRBJ1-1, with 10 bases identical to TRBD1. The trim removed 5 bases at V and 7 bases at J, leaving 13 bases unmatched. Germline CDR1 is SEHNR and CDR2 is FQNEAQ (reference sequence). The CDR3 runs 16 residues. CDR3 DNA: TGTGCCAGCAGCCTAAAAACCGGGACAGGGGTAGGTGAAGCTTTCTTT. Protein: CASSLKTGTGVGEAFF.

This rearrangement joins TRBV3-1 (or the pseudogene TRBV3-2) to TRBJ1-2; weak D call: TRBD1 (6 bases). Germline CDR1 LGHDT, CDR2 YNNKEL (reference sequence). V gave up 4 bases and J gave up 6 bases, with 15 bases separating them. This CDR3 is 14 amino acids long. CDR3 in DNA: TGTGCCAGCAGCCGCCTCGGACAGACAGATGGCTACACCTTC. Its translation: CASSRLGQTDGYTF.

The chain is built from TRBV13 and TRBJ2-3, with D unresolved. CDR1 is PRHDT, CDR2 FYEKMQ, per germline (reference sequence). V was pared by 5 bases and J by 2 bases, with 5 bases between. The CDR3 spans 12 residues. CDR3: CASSPNTDTQYF. CDR3 nucleotides: TGTGCCAGCAGCCCTAACACAGATACGCAGTATTTT.

This chain uses TRBV3-1 (or the pseudogene TRBV3-2) with TRBJ2-2, with 10 bases aligning to TRBD2. The trim removed 6 bases at V and 0 bases at J, leaving 4 bases unmatched. This CDR3 comprises 16 residues. Germline loops: CDR1 LGHDT, CDR2 YNNKEL (reference sequence). The CDR3 sequence is CASSFSGRANTGELFF. The CDR3 coding sequence is TGTGCCAGCAGTTTCAGCGGGAGGGCGAACACCGGGGAGCTGTTTTTT.

The V gene is TRBV5-1, the J gene TRBJ2-1, with a tentative D call TRBD2 (5 bases). The CDR3 has 12 amino acids. Deletions cut 5 bases from V and 10 bases from J, with 13 bases between. CDR1 SGHRS and CDR2 YFSETQ come from the germline V gene. The CDR3 loop is CASRDLDLEQFF. CDR3 coding DNA: TGCGCCAGCAGGGATTTGGACTTGGAGCAGTTCTTC.

The rearrangement joins TRBV30 to TRBJ1-2; no clear D gene. This CDR3 comprises 13 residues. Between the trimmed V and J ends, which lost 0 bases and 4 bases, there was a span of 9 bases. Germline V gene lookup returns CDR1 GTSNPN and CDR2 SVGIG (reference sequence). This chain's CDR3 is CAWSVQQFYGYTF. DNA for the CDR3: TGTGCCTGGAGTGTACAACAGTTCTATGGCTACACCTTC.

The V gene is TRBV5-1, the J gene TRBJ1-4, with TRBD1 matching 8 bases. This CDR3 has 16 residues. Looked up from germline, CDR1 is SGHRS and CDR2 is YFSETQ. Trimming at V came to 5 bases and at J to 4 bases, leaving 10 bases not matched to a gene. The CDR3 nucleotides are TGCGCCAGCAGGCGCCATCAGGGGGCGCTTAATGAAAAACTGTTTTTT. Its translation: CASRRHQGALNEKLFF.

This clone is a singleton in its sample. The V call is TRBV29-1, the J call TRBJ1-2; D possibly corresponds to TRBD1 (5 bases). This CDR3 is built from 14 residues. With 1 base removed from V and 0 bases from J, the gap between germline ends came to 9 bases. Germline CDR1 reads SQVTM; CDR2 reads ANQGSEA. The CDR3 region has the DNA TGCAGCGTTGAAGGGGGGGAAGCTAACTATGGCTACACCTTC. Translating gives CSVEGGEANYGYTF. The entire variable domain, with the rest obtained from reference TRBV29-1 and TRBJ1-2, is as follows: SAVISQKPSRDICQRGTSLTIQCQVDSQVTMMFWYRQQPGQSLTLIATANQGSEATYESGFVIDKFPISRPNLTFSTLTVSNMSPEDSSIYLCSVEGGEANYGYTFGSGTRLTVV.

The chain uses TRBV6-2 or TRBV6-3 and TRBJ1-5; D remains ambiguous. V lost 0 bases and J 8 bases, leaving 11 bases between the germline ends. The V gene's germline CDR1 is MNHEY and CDR2 SVGEGT. The CDR3 runs 14 residues. The chain's CDR3 is CASSYSSTREPQHF. CDR3 in DNA: TGTGCCAGCAGTTACTCCTCAACACGGGAGCCCCAGCATTTT.

The V and J genes are TRBV6-5 and TRBJ1-1; D possibly corresponds to TRBD1 (5 bases). The length of the CDR3 is 13 residues. Trimming stripped 9 bases from V and 6 bases from J, with 17 bases between. Germline assignment: CDR1 MNHEY and CDR2 SVGAGI. CDR3 coding DNA: TGTGCCAGTAGCGGGGGGATCAAGGCTGAAGCTTTCTTT. Translation gives CASSGGIKAEAFF.

J is TRBJ2-1 and V is TRBV5-1, with D possibly matching TRBD2 (5 bases). The CDR3 consists of 12 residues. V dropped 4 bases and J dropped 9 bases, with 11 bases sitting between them. Per the germline V gene, CDR1 is SGHRS and CDR2 is YFSETQ. CDR3 protein: CASSLLRVEQFF. The CDR3 bases are TGCGCCAGCAGCCTTTTGAGGGTTGAGCAGTTCTTC.

The chain combines TRBV7-2 with TRBJ1-1, with TRBD1 matching over 7 bases. This CDR3 is built from 15 residues. V shed 5 bases, J shed 4 bases, and the junction held 10 bases outside the gene matches. Germline V gene sequence: CDR1 SGHTA, CDR2 FQGNSA. The CDR3 bases are TGTGCCAGCAGCCAGGGACAGAACCCAACCACTGAAGCTTTCTTT. Translation: CASSQGQNPTTEAFF.

The genes are TRBV25-1 and TRBJ1-1, with a tentative D call TRBD1 (5 bases). Trimming removed 8 bases from V and 6 bases from J, with 19 bases in between. Germline V gives CDR1 MGHDK, CDR2 SYGVNS. CDR3 size: 14 residues. DNA for the CDR3: TGTGCCAGCTCTAAGGGCAGGGCAAGTGCTGAAGCTTTCTTT. Translating it yields CASSKGRASAEAFF. The variable domain in full, with the rest retrieved from reference TRBV25-1 and TRBJ1-1, is EADIYQTPRYLVIGTGKKITLECSQTMGHDKMYWYQQDPGMELHLIHYSYGVNSTEKGDLSSESTVSRIRTEHFPLTLESARPSHTSQYLCASSKGRASAEAFFGQGTRLTVV.

This chain connects TRBV12-5 to TRBJ1-1; D possibly corresponds to TRBD1 (6 bases). Trimming cost V 5 bases and J 1 base, with 20 bases left between them. The CDR3 consists of 17 residues. CDR1 and CDR2 from the germline V gene are LGHNT and FRNRAP. CDR3: CASGPGTRGQQNTEAFF. The CDR3, as DNA: TGTGCTAGTGGTCCGGGAACGCGGGGGCAGCAGAACACTGAAGCTTTCTTT.